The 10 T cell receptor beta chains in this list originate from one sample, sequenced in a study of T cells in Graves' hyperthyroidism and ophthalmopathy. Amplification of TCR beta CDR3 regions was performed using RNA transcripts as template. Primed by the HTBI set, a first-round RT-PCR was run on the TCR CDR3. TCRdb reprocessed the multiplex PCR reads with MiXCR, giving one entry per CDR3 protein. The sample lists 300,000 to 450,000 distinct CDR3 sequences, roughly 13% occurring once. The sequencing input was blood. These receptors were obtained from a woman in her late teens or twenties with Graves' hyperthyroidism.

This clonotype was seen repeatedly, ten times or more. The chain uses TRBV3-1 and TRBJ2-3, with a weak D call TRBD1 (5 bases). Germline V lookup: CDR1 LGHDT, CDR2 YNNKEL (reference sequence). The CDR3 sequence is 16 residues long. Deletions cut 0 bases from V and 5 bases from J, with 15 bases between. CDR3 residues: CASSQDTGAAGDTQYF. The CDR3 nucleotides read TGTGCCAGCAGCCAAGATACAGGCGCGGCTGGAGATACGCAGTATTTT.

The CDR3 DNA is TGTGCCAGCAGCTCTCGGACAGGGGGTCAGCCCCAGCATTTT. It encodes CASSSRTGGQPQHF. The chain couples TRBV5-6 to TRBJ1-5; 10 positions match TRBD1. The trim removed 3 bases at V and 6 bases at J, leaving 3 bases unmatched. This CDR3 has 14 amino acids. The germline CDR1 and CDR2 sequences are SGHDT and YYEEEE.

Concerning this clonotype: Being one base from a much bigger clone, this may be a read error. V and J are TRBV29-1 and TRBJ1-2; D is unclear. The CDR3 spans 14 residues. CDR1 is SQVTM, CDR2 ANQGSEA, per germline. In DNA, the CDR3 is TGCAGCGTTCAGTATCCCAAGGAGAACTATGGCCACACCTTC. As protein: CSVQYPKENYGHTF.

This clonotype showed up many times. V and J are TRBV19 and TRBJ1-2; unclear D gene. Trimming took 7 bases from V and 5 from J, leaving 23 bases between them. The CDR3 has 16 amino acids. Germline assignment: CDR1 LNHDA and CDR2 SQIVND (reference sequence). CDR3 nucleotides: TGTGCCAGTATATCAATGTCGGCCGCGGGTACTTATGGCTACACCTTC. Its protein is CASISMSAAGTYGYTF.

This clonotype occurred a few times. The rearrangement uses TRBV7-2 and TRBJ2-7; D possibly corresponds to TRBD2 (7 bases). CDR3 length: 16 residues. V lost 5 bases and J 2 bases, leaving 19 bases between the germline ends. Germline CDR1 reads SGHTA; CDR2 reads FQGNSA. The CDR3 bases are TGTGCCAGCAGCGAGAGGGGGGGGGGTCTAACCTACGAGCAGTACTTC. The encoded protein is CASSERGGGLTYEQYF.

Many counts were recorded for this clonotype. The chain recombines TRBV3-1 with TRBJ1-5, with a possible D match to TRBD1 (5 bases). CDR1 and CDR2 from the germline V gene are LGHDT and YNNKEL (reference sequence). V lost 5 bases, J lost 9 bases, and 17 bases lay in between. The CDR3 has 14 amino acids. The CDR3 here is CASSSQWGFRPQHF. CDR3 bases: TGTGCCAGCAGCTCTCAATGGGGGTTTCGGCCCCAGCATTTT.

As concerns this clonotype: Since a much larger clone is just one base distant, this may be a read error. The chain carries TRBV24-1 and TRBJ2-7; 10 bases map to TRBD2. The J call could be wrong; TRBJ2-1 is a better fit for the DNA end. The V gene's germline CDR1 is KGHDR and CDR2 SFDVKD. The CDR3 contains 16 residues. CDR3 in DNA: TGTGCCACCAGTGTTGGAGCTAGCGGGGGCTCCTACGAGCAGTTCTTC. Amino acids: CATSVGASGGSYEQFF.

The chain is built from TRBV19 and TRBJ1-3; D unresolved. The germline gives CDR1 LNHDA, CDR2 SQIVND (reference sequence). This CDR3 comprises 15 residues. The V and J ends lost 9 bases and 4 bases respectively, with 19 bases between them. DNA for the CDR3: TGTGCCAGCCAACCGCTACACAGCTTGGGAAACACCATATATTTT. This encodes CASQPLHSLGNTIYF.

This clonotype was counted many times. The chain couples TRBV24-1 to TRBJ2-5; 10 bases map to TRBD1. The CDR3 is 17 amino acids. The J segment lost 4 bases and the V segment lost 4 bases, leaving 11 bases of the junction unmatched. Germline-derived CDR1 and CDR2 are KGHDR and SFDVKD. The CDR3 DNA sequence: TGTGCCACCAGTGACCCAACCGGGACAGGGGATGTAGAGACCCAGTACTTC. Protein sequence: CATSDPTGTGDVETQYF.

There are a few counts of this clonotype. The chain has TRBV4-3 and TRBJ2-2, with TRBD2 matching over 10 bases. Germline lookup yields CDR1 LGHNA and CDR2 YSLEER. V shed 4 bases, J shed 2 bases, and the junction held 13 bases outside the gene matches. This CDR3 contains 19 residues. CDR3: CASSRSGRTSGRNTGELFF. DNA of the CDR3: TGCGCCAGCAGCCGCTCCGGTAGGACTAGCGGAAGAAACACCGGGGAGCTGTTTTTT.